These 12 T cell receptor beta chains came from one sample sequenced in a study of blood T cell repertoires in COVID-19. The table came from immunoSEQ multiplex PCR; TCRdb's copy has only in-frame clones and leaves some out. The sample has approximately 250,000 clones; over 75% are singletons. The sequencing sample was made of peripheral blood. These receptors were obtained from a woman in her 70s with COVID-19, enrolled during active disease.

This clone was counted ten times or more. The chain has TRBV2 and TRBJ1-2; D may be TRBD1 (6 bases). This CDR3 has 14 amino acids. CDR1 is SNHLY, CDR2 FYNNEI, per germline. V was cut by 3 bases and J by 7 bases, with 15 bases left in between. CDR3 sequence: CASSEVRGGLGYTF. Written as DNA, the CDR3 is TGTGCCAGCAGTGAGGTGCGCGGGGGGCTTGGCTACACCTTC. Based on the CDR3 plus reference TRBV2 and TRBJ1-2, the full variable domain is EPEVTQTPSHQVTQMGQEVILRCVPISNHLYFYWYRQILGQKVEFLVSFYNNEISEKSEIFDDQFSVERPDGSNFTLKIRSTKLEDSAMYFCASSEVRGGLGYTFGSGTRLTVV.

CDR3 bases: TGTGCCAGCAGCTTGGTAGCGGGAGGTACGAACGAGCAGTACTTC. It encodes CASSLVAGGTNEQYF. This chain links TRBV5-5 with TRBJ2-7, with 10 bases identical to TRBD2. This CDR3 has 15 amino acids. In germline, CDR1 is SGHKS, CDR2 YYEKEE (reference sequence). Trimming took 0 bases from V and 5 from J; bases not matched to a gene: 5.

The J gene is TRBJ2-7, the V gene TRBV5-1, with D perhaps TRBD1 (5 bases). The CDR3 covers 15 residues. Per the germline V gene, CDR1 is SGHRS and CDR2 is YFSETQ. Trimming removed 4 bases at V and 2 bases at J, with 16 bases between. The CDR3 protein is CASSTQGSGPYEQYF. In DNA form, the CDR3 reads TGCGCCAGCAGCACCCAGGGCTCCGGACCCTACGAGCAGTACTTC.

The rearrangement joins TRBV14 to TRBJ2-7; 10 positions match TRBD1. Germline loops: CDR1 SGHDN, CDR2 FVKESK. V was pared by 4 bases and J by 4 bases, with 4 bases of the junction left unmatched. The CDR3 has 14 residues. CDR3 residues: CASSPGQGLYEQYF. The CDR3 coding sequence is TGTGCCAGCAGCCCGGGACAGGGGTTGTACGAGCAGTACTTC.

The chain joins TRBV2 to TRBJ1-2; 7 bases agree with TRBD1. The germline gives CDR1 SNHLY, CDR2 FYNNEI. V gave up 6 bases and J gave up 4 bases; unmatched junction bases: 5. CDR3 length: 13 amino acids. The CDR3 DNA is TGTGCCAGCAGGGTGGACAGGAGCTATGGCTACACCTTC. This encodes CASRVDRSYGYTF.

The chain employs TRBV5-1 and TRBJ1-2, with D perhaps TRBD1 (6 bases). The germline V gene encodes CDR1 SGHRS and CDR2 YFSETQ. V was clipped by 0 bases and J by 0 bases, with 9 bases between them. The CDR3 runs to 15 residues. The CDR3 DNA is TGCGCCAGCAGCTTGGACAGGACAGCTAACTATGGCTACACCTTC. It is translated as CASSLDRTANYGYTF.

The chain links TRBV15 to TRBJ1-6; D unresolved. The CDR3 totals 12 residues. Trimming shortened V by 3 bases and J by 16 bases, and 13 bases separated the two germline ends. Germline V gene data show CDR1 as LNHNV and CDR2 as YYDKDF (reference sequence). The CDR3: CATSRGVTSLHF. The CDR3 region has the DNA TGTGCCACCAGCAGGGGCGTCACTTCTCTCCACTTT. Full variable domain (missing parts from reference TRBV15 and TRBJ1-6): DAMVIQNPRYQVTQFGKPVTLSCSQTLNHNVMYWYQQKSSQAPKLLFHYYDKDFNNEADTPDNFQSRRPNTSFCFLDIRSPGLGDTAMYLCATSRGVTSLHFGNGTRLTVT.

The CDR3 sequence: CASGEPGIRVEQYF. The CDR3 DNA reads as TGTGCTAGTGGGGAACCCGGTATTCGGGTCGAGCAGTACTTC. The chain employs TRBV12-5 and TRBJ2-7; D is unclear. Per the germline V gene, CDR1 is LGHNT and CDR2 is FRNRAP. The germline V and J ends were trimmed by 6 bases and 6 bases, with 18 bases remaining between them. The CDR3 is 14 amino acids.

This chain connects TRBV21-1 to TRBJ2-7; no check of the table's D call, TRBD1, against the DNA was made. TRBV21-1 is a recognized pseudogene. The CDR3 runs 14 residues. CDR3 in DNA: TGTGCCAGCAGAGGGACAGGGCCTGGCTACGAGCAGTACTTC. As protein: CASRGTGPGYEQYF.

The rearrangement links TRBV29-1 to TRBJ1-2; 7 positions match TRBD1. The CDR3 runs to 14 residues. Per the germline V gene, CDR1 is SQVTM and CDR2 is ANQGSEA. The trim removed 4 bases at V and 8 bases at J, leaving 13 bases unmatched. The CDR3 DNA follows: TGCAGCGTTGCCGGGACAGTCTTAACGGGCGGCTACACCTTC. Translation gives CSVAGTVLTGGYTF.

V gene TRBV6-2 or TRBV6-3 combines with J gene TRBJ1-5; no clear D gene. V was clipped by 0 bases and J by 4 bases, with 10 bases between them. The CDR3 sequence is 15 residues long. CDR1 is MNHEY, CDR2 SVGEGT, per germline. CDR3 residues: CASSYSGARNQPQHF. CDR3 nucleotide sequence: TGTGCCAGCAGTTACTCGGGAGCACGGAATCAGCCCCAGCATTTT.

The chain uses TRBV18 and TRBJ1-6; TRBD1 might be the D (5 bases). CDR1 is KGHSH, CDR2 LQKENI, per germline. CDR3 length: 16 amino acids. Between the trimmed V and J ends, which lost 6 bases and 11 bases, there was a span of 23 bases. CDR3 residues: CASSLSGRGNNAPLHF. The CDR3 DNA reads as TGTGCCAGCTCCCTCTCGGGGCGGGGTAATAACGCACCCCTCCACTTT.